This entry describes one T cell receptor (beta chain). What it binds is not known. This record comes from a study of shared clonotypes between healthy human individuals. Study-level background: Serving as donors were two women and a few men, whose ages spanned 18 to 49.

CD8 cells regarded as naive lacked CD45RO, were positively chosen for CCR7, and omitted terminally differentiated effector memory CD45RA+ cells. The assay was immunoSEQ multiplex PCR, and TCRdb's table has in-frame clones only and misses some. In the table there are around 560,000 clones, about 95% of which are singletons. Overall study results and limits: Naive CD4 clonotype sharing across a few donors was approximately 5%. Specimens sampled were limited to blood, with tissue repertoires likely differing. Sorted-subset sequencing was shown by rarefaction to be incomplete despite large depth.

With 8 bases removed from V and 2 bases from J, the gap between germline ends came to 10 bases. Germline V lookup: CDR1 MDHEN, CDR2 SYDVKM. The CDR3 runs 12 residues. The receptor was derived from a young woman in good health. The sequenced material came from naive CD8+ T cells sorted from blood. V is TRBV28 and J is TRBJ2-7; tentative D call: TRBD1 (5 bases). The DNA of the CDR3 is TGTGCCAGCCAGCAGGGCACCTACGAGCAGTACTTC. The encoded protein is CASQQGTYEQYF. Drawing the rest from reference TRBV28 and TRBJ2-7, the complete variable domain is DVKVTQSSRYLVKRTGEKVFLECVQDMDHENMFWYRQDPGLGLRLIYFSYDVKMKEKGDIPEGYSVSREKKERFSLILESASTNQTSMYLCASQQGTYEQYFGPGTRLTVT.